This T cell receptor (beta chain) is drawn from a study of blood T cell repertoires in COVID-19. Trimming cost V 3 bases and J 1 base; bases outside gene matches: 5. The germline CDR1 and CDR2 sequences are SNHLY and FYNNEI. This CDR3 is built from 15 residues. Assay: immunoSEQ multiplex PCR; the TCRdb copy retains only in-frame clones and omits some. The repertoire has approximately 270,000 clones, 70% to 90% of them found once; the top ten carry 1.5% to 2%. The source of this sequence is a woman aged 50 to 60 who had recovered from COVID-19. The sample was PBMCs or T cells enriched from blood (not recorded which). The V gene is TRBV2, the J gene TRBJ2-5; 7 nucleotides match TRBD1. CDR3 sequence reads: CASSDRGTAQETQYF. As DNA, the CDR3 is TGTGCCAGCAGTGATAGGGGGACAGCCCAAGAGACCCAGTACTTC.